This is a list of T cell receptor beta chains from one sample in a study of blood T cell repertoires in COVID-19. Clones were sequenced by immunoSEQ multiplex PCR, and TCRdb holds only the in-frame ones, with some missing. The sample carries 74,000 or so clones, 75% to 90% recorded once. Specimen: peripheral blood. These receptor sequences come from a human donor in a cohort sampled during active COVID-19. The conserved cysteine and the conserved F or W are not part of the CDR3 here. D genes are given only for firm matches.

cdr3_aa d_call j_call v_call
SVNRALASSRETQY . TRBJ2-5 TRBV29-1
ASSPTPAGDSNQPQH . TRBJ1-5 TRBV27
ASRPGQDVNWAF TRBD1 TRBJ1-1 TRBV27
ASSVEGKGDRYGYT TRBD1 TRBJ1-2 TRBV9
ASSPHEGSRNTQY . TRBJ2-3 TRBV4-3
AWSVLTNYGYT . TRBJ1-2 TRBV30
ASSAIQTGSGNTIY . TRBJ1-3 TRBV6-1
ASSLPGLAGGNEQF TRBD2 TRBJ2-1 TRBV7-3
ASSDNYEQY . TRBJ2-7 TRBV25-1
ASRLDSDGEAF . TRBJ1-1 TRBV27
ASSQDRGQAFSYEQY . TRBJ2-7 TRBV4-2
AISEYVLGQGTTYEQY . TRBJ2-7 TRBV10-3
ASSVAPGTGGTEAF TRBD1 TRBJ1-1 TRBV9
ASRPTWYEQY . TRBJ2-7 TRBV6-2/TRBV6-3
ASSYSSAGFSYEQY TRBD2 TRBJ2-7 TRBV6-5
ASSGLSETQY . TRBJ2-5 TRBV10-2
ASSRQDRSSTYEQY . TRBJ2-7 TRBV4-1
ASTLWAGGQETQY TRBD1 TRBJ2-5 TRBV28
ASSQGTYNEQF . TRBJ2-1 TRBV7-2
ASSRDRVEQF TRBD1 TRBJ2-1 TRBV5-4
AWSAGTGGFYNSPLH TRBD1 TRBJ1-6 TRBV30
ASSIEGNQPQH . TRBJ1-5 TRBV19
ASSWQSRQGGTGAF . TRBJ1-1 TRBV5-1
ASTLRAGGPEQY TRBD2 TRBJ2-7 TRBV7-2
ASSFPGLAGWDEQF TRBD2 TRBJ2-1 TRBV28
ATSTGGTDTQY . TRBJ2-3 TRBV15
ARGDSRGLAGGHVDTQY TRBD2 TRBJ2-3 TRBV19
ASNGAQDQPQH . TRBJ1-5 TRBV28
ASSPDRQVDEKLF TRBD1 TRBJ1-4 TRBV5-1
ASSLYRDRVRTEAF TRBD1 TRBJ1-1 TRBV27
ASSLNYPGQGGYT TRBD1 TRBJ1-2 TRBV4-3
ASSLGTGGWETQY TRBD1 TRBJ2-5 TRBV7-2
ASSAGQNTEAF . TRBJ1-1 TRBV9
ASSSQGRGMNTEAF . TRBJ1-1 TRBV5-1
ASSSDRAMNTEAF TRBD1 TRBJ1-1 TRBV5-4
ASSIPQTSGSYNEQF TRBD2 TRBJ2-1 TRBV19
ASRRGTGSNTGELF . TRBJ2-2 TRBV7-9
AWSVRGAPSNQPQH . TRBJ1-5 TRBV30
ASSLPTEDTEAF . TRBJ1-1 TRBV28
ARLQRTGGGETQY . TRBJ2-5 TRBV23-1
ASSLDRGIETQY TRBD1 TRBJ2-5 TRBV27
ASSLETLATNEQF . TRBJ2-1 TRBV7-2
ASSVGLAGGYNEQF TRBD2 TRBJ2-1 TRBV5-4
ASSLGTGKYGYT . TRBJ1-2 TRBV7-2
ASSRPGQGAEQY TRBD1 TRBJ2-7 TRBV2
ASSQDRGTSETQY TRBD2 TRBJ2-5 TRBV4-3
ASSLEVPFEQY . TRBJ2-7 TRBV28
ASSGDRGYSNQPQH TRBD1 TRBJ1-5 TRBV6-1
ASSLGGSSYT . TRBJ1-2 TRBV5-1
ASSLAGRGEQF TRBD2 TRBJ2-1 TRBV5-1
ASSSQSAEAF . TRBJ1-1 TRBV11-3
AWSEGIGGYGYT . TRBJ1-2 TRBV30
AAGTGEGSNQPQH TRBD1 TRBJ1-5 TRBV30
ASRRTGQLNTEAF TRBD1 TRBJ1-1 TRBV7-9